One T cell receptor (beta chain) is described in this entry. The antigen remains unidentified. Sequencing was performed with immunoSEQ multiplex PCR; in TCRdb, only in-frame clones are kept and a portion is missing. Among around 130,000 clones listed, under 90% were seen once. The data derive from a study of cytomegalovirus exposure and HLA in healthy donors. Study-wide points: It was 164 TCR beta chains that were listed as cytomegalovirus-associated. Confirmation was obtained in vitro that a few CMV-associated chains are specific for CMV antigens. Using the classifier, cytomegalovirus status was reportedly diagnosed with high specificity and sensitivity.

J lost 3 bases, V lost 0 bases, and 5 bases had no gene match. Germline-derived CDR1 and CDR2 are SNHLY and FYNNEI. The CDR3 runs 16 residues. The clonotype comes from a man aged 30 to 39 in good health and CMV-seronegative. The sequenced material came from PBMCs. The rearrangement joins TRBV2 to TRBJ2-7, with TRBD1 matching 10 bases. The CDR3 bases are TGTGCCAGCAGTGAAGCCGACAGGGGGCTGAACTACGAGCAGTACTTC. It yields the protein CASSEADRGLNYEQYF.